A single sample is the source of the 10 T cell receptor beta chains below, sequenced in a study of technical replicates of blood from several donors (dated by TCRdb to the late 2010s). Libraries came from the immunoSEQ multiplex PCR assay. TCRdb obtained this table from immuneACCESS and retained in-frame rearrangements with V and J assigned. These tables miss some clones; where compared with another copy, unresolved V genes account for less than half of the shortfall, and the remainder is unexplained. This sample is represented by about 81,000 clones; around 96% of them were singletons. Of the sample, more than 0.15% is held by the ten largest clones. The source material was T cells isolated from PBMCs. The source of these receptors is a human donor in good health.

This clone was counted once. The CDR3 loop is CASSFLGTGQETQYF. The CDR3 DNA reads as TGCGCCAGCAGCTTCCTTGGGACAGGGCAGGAGACCCAGTACTTC. V is TRBV5-1 and J is TRBJ2-5; TRBD1 matches 9 bases. V lost 2 bases, J lost 5 bases, and 7 bases stayed unmatched. Looked up from germline, CDR1 is SGHRS and CDR2 is YFSETQ. The CDR3 runs to 15 residues. Looking up the rest from reference TRBV5-1 and TRBJ2-5 gives the full variable domain: KAGVTQTPRYLIKTRGQQVTLSCSPISGHRSVSWYQQTPGQGLQFLFEYFSETQRNKGNFPGRFSGRQFSNSRSEMNVSTLELGDSALYLCASSFLGTGQETQYFGPGTRLLVL.

The chain joins TRBV11-2 to TRBJ1-4; D gene uncertain. Deletions cut 5 bases from V and 6 bases from J, with 19 bases between. CDR1 and CDR2 (germline): SGHAT, FQNNGV. This CDR3 region has 16 residues. Here the CDR3 DNA reads TGTGCCAGCAGCCATTTTTACGGGGAAGAGGATGAAAAACTGTTTTTT. This translates into CASSHFYGEEDEKLFF.

The chain recombines TRBV18 with TRBJ2-3; D might be TRBD2 (6 bases). The ends were cut back, 2 bases at V and 1 base at J, with 7 bases in the middle. CDR1 is KGHSH and CDR2 is LQKENI in the germline V gene. This CDR3 has 14 residues. The CDR3 loop is CASSPIAGTDTQYF. The CDR3 nucleotides read TGTGCCAGCTCACCAATAGCGGGCACAGATACGCAGTATTTT.

Written as DNA, the CDR3 is TGTGCCAGCAGTTACTTCCCCGACAGGGCGCGTGGCTACACCTTC. It specifies CASSYFPDRARGYTF. V gene TRBV6-5 combines with J gene TRBJ1-2, with TRBD1 matching 7 bases. This CDR3 has 15 residues. With V trimmed by 1 base and J by 7 bases, 9 bases remained unmatched. The germline V gene has CDR1 MNHEY and CDR2 SVGAGI.

The chain couples TRBV6-5 to TRBJ2-1; TRBD2 aligns across 7 bases. CDR3 size: 13 residues. The V gene end was trimmed by 7 bases and the J gene end by 3 bases; junction bases not matched to a gene: 3. Per germline, CDR1 MNHEY and CDR2 SVGAGI. CDR3 sequence reads: CASMGGGYNEQFF. The CDR3 coding sequence is TGTGCCAGCATGGGGGGGGGCTACAATGAGCAGTTCTTC.

This clone was found a few times. The chain uses TRBV7-9 and TRBJ1-1; D is uncertain. Trimming took 2 bases from V and 3 from J, leaving 7 bases between them. The CDR3 is 13 residues long. Germline-derived CDR1 and CDR2 are SEHNR and FQNEAQ (reference sequence). CDR3 DNA sequence: TGTGCCAGCAGCTTACAGTCCCACACTGAAGCTTTCTTT. Encoded protein: CASSLQSHTEAFF.

The chain joins TRBV27 to TRBJ2-1; 8 nucleotides line up with TRBD2. V gave up 1 base and J gave up 1 base; unmatched junction bases: 3. The CDR3 consists of 16 residues. Germline assignment: CDR1 MNHEY and CDR2 SMNVEV (reference sequence). The CDR3 DNA reads TGTGCCAGCAGTTTATGGCTAGCGGGTTCCTACAATGAGCAGTTCTTC. Its protein product is CASSLWLAGSYNEQFF.

A single count supports this clone. This chain joins TRBV5-4 and TRBJ1-1; TRBD1 aligns across 7 bases. Germline CDR1 is SGHNT and CDR2 is YYREEE (reference sequence). The CDR3 is made up of 13 amino acids. V shed 2 bases, J shed 8 bases, and the junction held 6 bases outside the gene matches. The CDR3 is CASSLFKGAEAFF. The CDR3 DNA sequence: TGTGCCAGCAGCTTATTTAAGGGGGCGGAAGCTTTCTTT.

The rearrangement links TRBV4-1 to TRBJ2-3, with 16 bases matching TRBD2. V lost 4 bases to trimming and J lost 3 bases; unmatched junction nucleotides: 7. The CDR3 loop spans 18 amino acids. The germline gives CDR1 MGHRA, CDR2 YSYEKL. The CDR3 coding sequence is TGCGCCAGCAGCCCTGGGACTAGCGGGAGGGCCACGACAGATACGCAGTATTTT. This gives the protein CASSPGTSGRATTDTQYF.

The rearrangement joins TRBV5-1 to TRBJ2-3, with D tentatively TRBD2 (6 bases). In germline, CDR1 is SGHRS, CDR2 YFSETQ. This CDR3 is 16 amino acids long. V was clipped by 1 base and J by 1 base, with 13 bases between them. CDR3 in DNA: TGCGCCAGCAGCTTGTTTATCGGGGGAGGCACAGATACGCAGTATTTT. Translating gives CASSLFIGGGTDTQYF.